Each of the 8 T cell receptor beta chains below was sequenced from the same sample in a study of monozygotic twins with inflammatory bowel disease. With the 5' RACE reads reprocessed, TCRdb shows one record per CDR3 protein and no DNA. The sample data list around 380,000 distinct CDR3 sequences. Sequenced material: blood. These TCRs come from a human donor with ulcerative colitis or Crohn's disease, or a healthy co-twin of an affected twin (not recorded which).

The CDR3 loop is CASSYNGEGSYEQYF. The rearrangement joins TRBV6-5 to TRBJ2-7; TCRdb picks TRBD2, but there is no DNA to check that call. The germline V gene encodes CDR1 MNHEY and CDR2 SVGAGI. The CDR3 covers 15 residues.

The V gene is TRBV20-1, the J gene TRBJ2-7. The CDR3 runs to 11 residues. Looked up from germline, CDR1 is DFQATT and CDR2 is SNEGSKA (reference sequence). The chain's CDR3 is CSARSVYEQYF.

This CDR3 reads CASSDGQGNYGYTF. The chain has TRBV5-1 and TRBJ1-2; TCRdb names TRBD1, which stays unverified in the absence of DNA. Germline CDR1 SGHRS, CDR2 YFSETQ. The CDR3 runs to 14 residues.

This chain uses TRBV2 with TRBJ2-5. The CDR3 runs 12 residues. Germline CDR1 reads SNHLY; CDR2 reads FYNNEI. CDR3 sequence reads: CASSEFPRTQYF.

V is TRBV29-1 and J is TRBJ1-1; the D call from TCRdb, TRBD1, cannot be confirmed without DNA. Germline CDR1 and CDR2: SQVTM and ANQGSEA. This CDR3 is built from 14 residues. CDR3: CSVRTGSGNTEAFF.

This chain links TRBV13 with TRBJ2-1. The germline V gene encodes CDR1 PRHDT and CDR2 FYEKMQ (reference sequence). The CDR3 is 14 residues long. The CDR3: CASSLMPEDDEQFF.

The rearrangement links TRBV2 to TRBJ1-4; TCRdb's D call of TRBD1 is untestable without DNA. The germline gives CDR1 SNHLY, CDR2 FYNNEI. This CDR3 has 15 residues. The CDR3 loop is CASNGKRTVNEKLFF.

This rearrangement joins TRBV6-2 or TRBV6-3 to TRBJ1-1. This CDR3 has 14 amino acids. In germline, CDR1 is MNHEY, CDR2 SVGEGT. The CDR3 is CASSPPFMNTEAFF.